This T cell receptor (beta chain) derives from a study of response to subunit inactivated influenza vaccine. Of note for this clonotype: What it binds is not known.

Broader study findings: The study's authors posited that every seasonal influenza vaccination enlists few new T cells.

TCRdb re-called the RT-PCR reads through MiXCR, storing one row per CDR3 protein. The table has 450,000 to 500,000 distinct CDR3 sequences, over 9.5% seen once. CDR3 length equals 15 residues. Per the germline V gene, CDR1 is MNHEY and CDR2 is SVGEGT. V was pared by 6 bases and J by 6 bases, with 17 bases between. This TCR was sampled from a man in his fifties who received an inactivated influenza vaccine. Specimen: PBMCs from blood, collected more than 35 days after vaccination. The chain recombines TRBV6-2 or TRBV6-3 with TRBJ1-4; D is undetermined. The CDR3 bases are TGTGCCAGCAGCGACCCGATTGGTCGTCATGAAAAACTGTTTTTT. The encoded protein is CASSDPIGRHEKLFF.